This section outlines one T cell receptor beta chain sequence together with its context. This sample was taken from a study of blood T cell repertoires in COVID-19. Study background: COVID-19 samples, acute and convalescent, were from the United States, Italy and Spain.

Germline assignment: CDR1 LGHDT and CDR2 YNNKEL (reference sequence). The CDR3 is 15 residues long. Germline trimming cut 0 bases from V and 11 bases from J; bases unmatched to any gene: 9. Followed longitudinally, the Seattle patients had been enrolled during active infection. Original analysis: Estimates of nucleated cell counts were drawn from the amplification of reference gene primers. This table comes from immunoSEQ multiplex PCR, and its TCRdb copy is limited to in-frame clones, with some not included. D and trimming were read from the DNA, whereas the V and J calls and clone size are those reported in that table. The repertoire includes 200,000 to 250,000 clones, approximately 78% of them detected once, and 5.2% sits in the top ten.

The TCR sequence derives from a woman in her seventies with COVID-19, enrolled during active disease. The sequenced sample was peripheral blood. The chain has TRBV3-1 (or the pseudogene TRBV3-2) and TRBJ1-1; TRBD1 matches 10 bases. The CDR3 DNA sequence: TGTGCCAGCAGCCAAGAGTGGACAGGGGGAGGAGGGGCTTTCTTT. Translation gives CASSQEWTGGGGAFF.